These 13 T cell receptor beta chains were all obtained from the same sample, sequenced in a study of cytomegalovirus exposure and HLA in healthy donors. Vbeta (60) and Jbeta (13) primers were used in the PCR. Profiled with immunoSEQ multiplex PCR; TCRdb holds only in-frame clones, not every one. The sample table sets out tens of thousands of clones. Sequenced input: PBMCs. Every receptor here comes from a man aged 25-45 years in good health and CMV-seropositive.

V is TRBV29-1 and J is TRBJ2-7; the match to TRBD2 covers 9 bases. CDR1 and CDR2 from the germline V gene are SQVTM and ANQGSEA. With V trimmed by 7 bases and J by 2 bases, 6 bases remained unmatched. The CDR3 runs to 13 residues. The CDR3 here is CSAEREETYEQYF. The DNA of the CDR3 is TGCAGCGCTGAGCGGGAGGAGACCTACGAGCAGTACTTC.

J is TRBJ2-1 and V is TRBV6-1; TRBD2 is a possible D gene (5 bases). The CDR3 is 15 amino acids. Germline values: CDR1 MNHNS, CDR2 SASEGT. The germline V and J ends were trimmed by 1 base and 0 bases, with 7 bases remaining between them. The CDR3 sequence is CASSEGRLSYNEQFF. For the CDR3, the DNA is TGTGCCAGCAGTGAAGGGAGGCTCTCCTACAATGAGCAGTTCTTC.

V gene TRBV4-1 combines with J gene TRBJ2-3; D may be TRBD2 (6 bases). Germline loops: CDR1 MGHRA, CDR2 YSYEKL. V lost 0 bases to trimming and J lost 6 bases, with 16 bases between them. This CDR3 has 16 amino acids. This CDR3 reads CASSQDYGGMEDTQYF. CDR3 DNA sequence: TGCGCCAGCAGCCAAGATTATGGGGGGATGGAGGATACGCAGTATTTT.

This rearrangement joins TRBV25-1 to TRBJ1-2, with D perhaps TRBD1 (5 bases). This CDR3 is 15 amino acids long. The germline V gene has CDR1 MGHDK and CDR2 SYGVNS. Trimming stripped 2 bases from V and 4 bases from J, with 14 bases between. The CDR3 DNA reads TGTGCCAGCAGTGAAACGGACACAAAGGTCTATGGCTACACCTTC. Protein sequence: CASSETDTKVYGYTF.

The rearrangement uses TRBV4-2 and TRBJ1-1; D remains ambiguous. The CDR3 totals 14 residues. Per germline, CDR1 LGHNA and CDR2 YNFKEQ. V lost 0 bases and J lost 10, with 15 bases in between. Written as DNA, the CDR3 is TGTGCCAGCAGCCAAGATTCTAGCCCTCTGGGAGCTTTCTTT. It yields the protein CASSQDSSPLGAFF.

J is TRBJ1-3 and V is TRBV6-5; D is unresolved. CDR1 is MNHEY and CDR2 is SVGAGI in the germline V gene. The CDR3 contains 14 residues. V was shortened by 5 bases and J by 0 bases, with 8 bases between the two germline ends. The CDR3 coding sequence is TGTGCCAGCAGTCGGGAAGGCTCTGGAAACACCATATATTTT. Translated: CASSREGSGNTIYF.

The chain recombines TRBV29-1 with TRBJ1-1; 9 bases match TRBD1. V shed 7 bases and J 9 bases; nucleotides not matched to a gene: 9. Germline V gene sequence: CDR1 SQVTM, CDR2 ANQGSEA. The length of the CDR3 is 12 residues. The CDR3 nucleotides are TGCAGCGCGTGGACAGGGGCTGAACAAGCTTTCTTT. As protein: CSAWTGAEQAFF. Based on the CDR3 plus reference TRBV29-1 and TRBJ1-1, the full variable domain is SAVISQKPSRDICQRGTSLTIQCQVDSQVTMMFWYRQQPGQSLTLIATANQGSEATYESGFVIDKFPISRPNLTFSTLTVSNMSPEDSSIYLCSAWTGAEQAFFGQGTRLTVV.

This rearrangement joins TRBV5-1 to TRBJ2-1; 10 bases line up with TRBD2. Germline CDR1 and CDR2: SGHRS and YFSETQ. The CDR3 is 14 residues long. The ends lost 6 bases at V and 7 bases at J; junction bases unmatched: 7. As DNA, the CDR3 is TGCGCCAGCACCCCTAGCGGGAGTAGTAATGAGCAGTTCTTC. Translation gives CASTPSGSSNEQFF.

The gene calls are TRBV7-9 and TRBJ2-7; unclear D gene. Germline loops: CDR1 SEHNR, CDR2 FQNEAQ (reference sequence). The CDR3 contains 15 residues. V dropped 3 bases and J dropped 0 bases, with 12 bases sitting between them. The CDR3 here is CASSLGTALSYEQYF. CDR3 coding DNA: TGTGCCAGCAGCTTGGGTACAGCACTCTCCTACGAGCAGTACTTC.

The rearrangement links TRBV10-2 to TRBJ2-3; 12 bases line up with TRBD2. The CDR3 extends over 15 amino acids. Germline V gives CDR1 WSHSY, CDR2 SAAADI. The V and J ends lost 6 bases and 3 bases, in that order; junction bases with no gene match: 4. The CDR3 loop reads CASRPTSGRTDTQYF. The CDR3 nucleotides are TGCGCCAGCAGACCGACTAGCGGGAGAACAGATACGCAGTATTTT.

Details on this clone: Its ends do not fully match the called genes, so a read error is possible. V gene TRBV30 combines with J gene TRBJ1-3; 8 bases agree with TRBD1. The CDR3 has 13 amino acids. Germline V gene data show CDR1 as GTSNPN and CDR2 as SVGIG (reference sequence). This CDR3 is CATTGESGNNIYF. The CDR3 bases are TGTGCAACGACAGGGGAATCTGGAAACAACATATATTTT.

The gene calls are TRBV10-2 and TRBJ2-7, with TRBD1 matching over 10 bases. This CDR3 has 17 residues. Germline assignment: CDR1 WSHSY and CDR2 SAAADI. V lost 4 bases to trimming and J lost 3 bases; unmatched junction nucleotides: 12. This CDR3 is CASSGETGGVFLYEQYF. The DNA for the CDR3 is TGCGCCAGCAGTGGAGAGACAGGGGGCGTTTTCCTCTACGAGCAGTACTTC.

The J gene is TRBJ2-7, the V gene TRBV30, with a possible D match to TRBD1 (6 bases). CDR3 size: 11 residues. Germline V CDR1 and CDR2: GTSNPN, SVGIG (reference sequence). V was cut by 5 bases and J by 2 bases, with 7 bases left in between. CDR3 DNA sequence: TGTGCCTGGGGACAGACCTACGAGCAGTACTTC. Translated: CAWGQTYEQYF.